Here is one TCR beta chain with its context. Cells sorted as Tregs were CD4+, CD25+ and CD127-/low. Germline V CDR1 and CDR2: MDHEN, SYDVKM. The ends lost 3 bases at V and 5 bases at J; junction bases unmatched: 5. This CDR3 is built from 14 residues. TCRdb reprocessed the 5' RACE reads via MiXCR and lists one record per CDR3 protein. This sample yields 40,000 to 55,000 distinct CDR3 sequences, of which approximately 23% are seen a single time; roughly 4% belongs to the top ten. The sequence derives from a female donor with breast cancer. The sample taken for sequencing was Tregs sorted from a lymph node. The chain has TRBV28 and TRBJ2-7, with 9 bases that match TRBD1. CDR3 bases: TGTGCCAGCAGTTTGATGGGACAGGGCCACGAGCAGTACTTC. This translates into CASSLMGQGHEQYF.